This TCR beta chain was found in a study of T cell responses to AZD1222 COVID-19 vaccine. Study overall: Timing groups of about 4 and about 12 weeks for second doses were pooled.

The repertoire was sequenced with immunoSEQ multiplex PCR; TCRdb's copy has only in-frame clones and lacks some. The sample shows 150,000 to 200,000 clones, around 90% of them seen only once. Details on this clone: Its antigen is not identified.

General observations from the study: Samples come after the peak T cell response, not at day 14. Donors were mostly white British, more females; clonal diversity possibly underestimated. Nearly half of spike-specific TCRs reportedly go after variant regions that carry no mutations.

The source material was peripheral blood, sampled on day 0 of AZD1222 vaccination. The sequence was obtained from an adult in good health.

CDR3 nucleotide sequence: TGTGCCAGCAGCGGATGGACAGCTCAAGAGACCCAGTACTTC. Its translation is CASSGWTAQETQYF. This chain links TRBV5-4 with TRBJ2-5, with a possible D match to TRBD1 (6 bases). The CDR3 is made up of 14 amino acids. Germline V CDR1 and CDR2: SGHNT, YYREEE (reference sequence). V lost 4 bases and J 2 bases, leaving 12 bases between the germline ends.